These 30 T cell receptor beta chains were all obtained from the same sample, sequenced in a study of CD8 T cells in Susac syndrome. Random hexamers were used to reverse transcribe an amount of about 0.45 to 1 ug RNA. TCRdb re-called the immunoSEQ multiplex PCR reads through MiXCR, storing one row per CDR3 protein. The sample lists 150,000 to 200,000 distinct CDR3 sequences; roughly nine tenths were seen once. Sequenced sample: CD4+ T cells from PBMCs. These receptors all stem from a human donor with Susac syndrome.

V and J are TRBV19 and TRBJ1-5; a possible D gene is TRBD1 (5 bases). The CDR3 totals 15 residues. Germline CDR1 is LNHDA and CDR2 is SQIVND (reference sequence). Trimming pared 3 bases from V and 0 bases from J, leaving 9 bases between. In nucleotides, the CDR3 is TGTGCCAGTAGTATTGGCAGGGATAGCAATCAGCCCCAGCATTTT. Residues: CASSIGRDSNQPQHF.

This clonotype was seen more than once but under ten times. The chain has TRBV5-4 and TRBJ1-2; D is ambiguous. The germline V and J ends were trimmed by 0 bases and 5 bases, with 14 bases remaining between them. Germline-derived CDR1 and CDR2 are SGHNT and YYREEE (reference sequence). This CDR3 spans 15 amino acids. CDR3 protein: CASSLAPDEAYGYTF. The CDR3 nucleotides are TGTGCCAGCAGCTTGGCCCCGGATGAAGCATATGGCTACACCTTC.

Here the CDR3 DNA reads TGTGCCAGCAGCCCAGCCCGTTTCGAAGGGACTGAAGCTTTCTTT. Its translation: CASSPARFEGTEAFF. This rearrangement joins TRBV7-2 to TRBJ1-1; no clear D. The CDR3 sequence is 15 residues long. The germline gives CDR1 SGHTA, CDR2 FQGNSA. Trimming shortened V by 5 bases and J by 5 bases, and 18 bases separated the two germline ends.

The CDR3 bases are TGTGCCAGCAGCGTAGACGGGACAGCCTACAATGAGCAGTTCTTC. Translated: CASSVDGTAYNEQFF. The chain recombines TRBV9 with TRBJ2-1, with TRBD1 matching over 7 bases. There are 15 residues in the CDR3. With 0 bases clipped from V and 2 bases from J, the junction kept 2 bases outside the gene matches. Per the germline V gene, CDR1 is SGDLS and CDR2 is YYNGEE. Filled out from reference TRBV9 and TRBJ2-1, the complete variable domain reads DSGVTQTPKHLITATGQRVTLRCSPRSGDLSVYWYQQSLDQGLQFLIQYYNGEERAKGNILERFSAQQFPDLHSELNLSSLELGDSALYFCASSVDGTAYNEQFFGPGTRLTVL.

The rearrangement uses TRBV20-1 and TRBJ2-3; TRBD1 might be the D (6 bases). The V and J ends lost 3 bases and 4 bases respectively, with 14 bases between them. The CDR3 consists of 14 residues. Germline CDR1 and CDR2: DFQATT and SNEGSKA (reference sequence). CDR3 amino acids: CSASGAWGPDTQYF. The CDR3 DNA reads as TGCAGTGCTAGCGGGGCGTGGGGGCCAGATACGCAGTATTTT.

V is TRBV9 and J is TRBJ2-3; D remains unclear. The CDR3 has 15 residues. The germline CDR1 and CDR2 sequences are SGDLS and YYNGEE. V was pared by 0 bases and J by 6 bases, with 14 bases between. CDR3 sequence reads: CASSVEGKWVDTQYF. The CDR3 bases are TGTGCCAGCAGCGTAGAAGGGAAATGGGTTGATACGCAGTATTTT.

This chain uses TRBV7-9 with TRBJ2-7; D may be TRBD1 (5 bases). Trimming took off 4 bases at V and 0 bases at J, with 10 bases between the two ends. The germline CDR1 and CDR2 sequences are SEHNR and FQNEAQ (reference sequence). The length of the CDR3 is 14 residues. The CDR3 is CASSSGSSSYEQYF. The CDR3 nucleotides are TGTGCCAGCAGCTCAGGGTCGAGCTCCTACGAGCAGTACTTC.

In regard to this clonotype: One junction end does not reproduce the germline sequence, and a read error may be involved. The rearrangement uses TRBV10-3 and TRBJ1-6; perhaps TRBD1 as D (6 bases). Looked up from germline, CDR1 is ENHRY and CDR2 is SYGVKD. The CDR3 is 14 amino acids. This CDR3 is CAISEDRLDSPLHF. Here the CDR3 DNA reads TGTGCCATCAGTGAGGACAGGCTGGATTCACCCCTCCATTTT.

V and J are TRBV9 and TRBJ1-1, with a weak D call TRBD1 (5 bases). Germline CDR1 and CDR2: SGDLS and YYNGEE. The CDR3 length is 15 residues. Trimming left V 4 bases short and J 1 base short, with 14 bases between. CDR3 coding DNA: TGTGCCAGCAGCACGAGCGGGGGACCGAACACTGAAGCTTTCTTT. Protein sequence: CASSTSGGPNTEAFF.

This clonotype was counted once. The chain joins TRBV12-3 or TRBV12-4 to TRBJ1-4, with D hard to call. The CDR3 totals 15 residues. The V gene lost 6 bases and the J gene lost 4 bases, with 15 bases spanning the gap. The CDR3 DNA sequence: TGTGCCAGCAGCCAACCCCTTAGAGATAATGAAAAACTGTTTTTT. Amino acids: CASSQPLRDNEKLFF.

This sequence joins TRBV20-1 and TRBJ1-5; 7 bases fit TRBD1. V dropped 3 bases and J dropped 6; count of bases not matched to a gene: 8. Germline V lookup: CDR1 DFQATT, CDR2 SNEGSKA (reference sequence). This CDR3 has 14 amino acids. CDR3 in DNA: TGCAGTGCTAGTGCAGGGGGAAGTGGTCAGCCCCAGCATTTT. The encoded protein is CSASAGGSGQPQHF.

The chain carries TRBV5-1 and TRBJ2-5, with 7 positions matching TRBD1. This CDR3 comprises 16 residues. The germline V gene encodes CDR1 SGHRS and CDR2 YFSETQ. V shed 2 bases, J shed 1 base, and the junction held 8 bases outside the gene matches. CDR3 in DNA: TGCGCCAGCAGCTTCGTCCCTACAGGGGCCCAAGAGACCCAGTACTTC. As protein: CASSFVPTGAQETQYF.

The chain has TRBV30 and TRBJ1-1; unclear D gene. V dropped 4 bases and J dropped 5 bases, with 11 bases sitting between them. Germline CDR1 and CDR2: GTSNPN and SVGIG (reference sequence). This CDR3 is built from 12 residues. The CDR3 here is CAWNLTPTEAFF. The CDR3 DNA follows: TGTGCCTGGAATCTGACCCCAACTGAAGCTTTCTTT.

The chain uses TRBV6-5 and TRBJ2-6; maybe TRBD1 (5 bases). Germline V lookup: CDR1 MNHEY, CDR2 SVGAGI. V was pared by 4 bases and J by 2 bases, with 15 bases between. The CDR3 runs to 17 residues. CDR3 sequence (DNA): TGTGCCAGCAGTTTGGGTTTAGGGGCCGCTGGGGCCAACGTCCTGACTTTC. Protein: CASSLGLGAAGANVLTF.

J is TRBJ1-5 and V is TRBV5-8, with a possible D match to TRBD1 (6 bases). The V end was cut by 3 bases, the J end by 6 bases, with 13 bases between. This CDR3 contains 14 residues. CDR1 and CDR2 from the germline V gene are SGHTS and YDEGEE. CDR3 sequence reads: CASSSDSQIQPQHF. DNA for the CDR3: TGTGCCAGCAGCTCGGACAGCCAAATTCAGCCCCAGCATTTT.

J is TRBJ1-1 and V is TRBV5-1; 7 bases match TRBD1. Losses at the gene ends were 5 bases for V and 4 bases for J; bases not matched to a gene: 8. Germline loops: CDR1 SGHRS, CDR2 YFSETQ. This CDR3 is built from 14 residues. CDR3 protein: CASSEGAEGTEAFF. The DNA of the CDR3 is TGCGCCAGCAGTGAGGGGGCGGAGGGCACTGAAGCTTTCTTT.

This sequence joins TRBV28 and TRBJ2-3; 7 bases match TRBD1. The length of the CDR3 is 15 residues. The V gene's germline CDR1 is MDHEN and CDR2 SYDVKM. Trimming took 5 bases from V and 5 from J; bases not matched to a gene: 10. The CDR3 DNA reads as TGTGCCAGCAGTGGGGGTAGTCAGGGGGTAGATACGCAGTATTTT. This gives the protein CASSGGSQGVDTQYF.

This chain links TRBV12-3 or TRBV12-4 with TRBJ1-6; D is ambiguous. V lost 8 bases to trimming and J lost 1 base, with 24 bases between them. The CDR3 length is 19 residues. The CDR3 coding sequence is TGTGCCAGCGCGTCTCTAGGGTTACGGCGCCCTTCCTATAATTCACCCCTCCACTTT. Its protein is CASASLGLRRPSYNSPLHF.

The CDR3, as DNA: TGTGCCAGCAGTTCACCGGGACAGACCATCTATGGCTACACCTTC. Protein product: CASSSPGQTIYGYTF. This chain links TRBV12-3 or TRBV12-4 with TRBJ1-2; 7 bases match TRBD1. With 4 bases clipped from V and 4 bases from J, the junction kept 9 bases outside the gene matches. This CDR3 region has 15 residues.

This clonotype showed up just a few times. The chain links TRBV4-2 to TRBJ2-3; D may be TRBD2 (6 bases). The CDR3 is made up of 13 amino acids. V lost 1 base and J lost 8, with 10 bases in between. Germline V gene lookup returns CDR1 LGHNA and CDR2 YNFKEQ. CDR3 DNA: TGTGCCAGCAGCCAAGGGGGAGGAGGTACGCAGTATTTT. Amino acid sequence: CASSQGGGGTQYF.

This chain uses TRBV29-1 with TRBJ1-1; D possibly corresponds to TRBD1 (6 bases). From germline, CDR1 is SQVTM and CDR2 ANQGSEA. Trimming took off 4 bases at V and 1 base at J, with 10 bases between the two ends. CDR3 size: 13 residues. The chain's CDR3 is CSVGRGQNTEAFF. CDR3 DNA sequence: TGCAGCGTTGGTCGGGGACAGAACACTGAAGCTTTCTTT.

V gene TRBV3-1 combines with J gene TRBJ2-3; maybe TRBD2 (6 bases). The V end was cut by 5 bases, the J end by 5 bases, with 11 bases between. This CDR3 spans 13 amino acids. CDR1 is LGHDT, CDR2 YNNKEL, per germline (reference sequence). CDR3 DNA: TGTGCCAGCAGCTCAATCGGGAGAGATACGCAGTATTTT. Translation gives CASSSIGRDTQYF.

The V call is TRBV5-1, the J call TRBJ1-1; D possibly corresponds to TRBD1 (5 bases). The germline V and J ends were trimmed by 2 bases and 1 base, with 6 bases remaining between them. This CDR3 contains 13 residues. The germline V gene has CDR1 SGHRS and CDR2 YFSETQ. The CDR3 DNA reads TGCGCCAGCAGCTTAGGGACGAACACTGAAGCTTTCTTT. Encoded protein: CASSLGTNTEAFF. The variable domain in full, with the rest retrieved from reference TRBV5-1 and TRBJ1-1, is KAGVTQTPRYLIKTRGQQVTLSCSPISGHRSVSWYQQTPGQGLQFLFEYFSETQRNKGNFPGRFSGRQFSNSRSEMNVSTLELGDSALYLCASSLGTNTEAFFGQGTRLTVV.

The V call is TRBV18, the J call TRBJ2-7; either TRBD1 or TRBD2 may supply D (5 bases each). This CDR3 has 15 residues. Germline-derived CDR1 and CDR2 are KGHSH and LQKENI. V was clipped by 4 bases and J by 6 bases, with 19 bases between them. The CDR3: CASSQSEQAGVEQYF. DNA of the CDR3: TGTGCCAGCTCACAATCAGAACAGGCCGGGGTCGAGCAGTACTTC.

The chain combines TRBV10-3 with TRBJ1-1; no definite D call. The CDR3 consists of 11 residues. Per the germline V gene, CDR1 is ENHRY and CDR2 is SYGVKD. Trimming cost V 6 bases and J 8 bases, with 10 bases left between them. Here the CDR3 reads CAIRGPHEAFF. The CDR3 DNA reads as TGTGCCATCAGAGGACCACACGAAGCTTTCTTT.

The rearrangement joins TRBV12-3 or TRBV12-4 to TRBJ1-2; no definite D call. The CDR3 extends over 11 amino acids. With 8 bases removed from V and 3 bases from J, the gap between germline ends came to 7 bases. CDR3 nucleotides: TGTGCCAGCGGTCGCCACTATGGCTACACCTTC. This encodes CASGRHYGYTF.

The chain has TRBV6-1 and TRBJ1-1; possible D gene TRBD1, 5 bases. Germline V gene sequence: CDR1 MNHNS, CDR2 SASEGT. Trimming pared 4 bases from V and 4 bases from J, leaving 10 bases between. The CDR3 covers 13 residues. The CDR3 protein is CASSVDSSTEAFF. CDR3 DNA sequence: TGTGCCAGCAGTGTCGACAGTTCCACTGAAGCTTTCTTT.

The chain employs TRBV6-2 or TRBV6-3 and TRBJ2-1; maybe TRBD1 (6 bases). The CDR3 has 16 amino acids. V was cut by 7 bases and J by 0 bases, with 16 bases left in between. CDR1 MNHEY and CDR2 SVGEGT come from the germline V gene. CDR3 coding DNA: TGTGCCAGCAACCATAAGGGACAAACCTCCTACAATGAGCAGTTCTTC. This codes for CASNHKGQTSYNEQFF.

The rearrangement links TRBV30 to TRBJ2-6; the D gene is possibly TRBD2 (5 bases). In germline, CDR1 is GTSNPN, CDR2 SVGIG (reference sequence). The germline V and J ends were trimmed by 0 bases and 3 bases, with 6 bases remaining between them. This CDR3 region has 14 residues. The CDR3 is CAWSVRGGANVLTF. CDR3 bases: TGTGCCTGGAGTGTACGGGGTGGGGCCAACGTCCTGACTTTC.

This sequence joins TRBV7-9 and TRBJ2-1; no reliable D call. This CDR3 is 13 amino acids long. The V gene's germline CDR1 is SEHNR and CDR2 FQNEAQ (reference sequence). With 2 bases removed from V and 8 bases from J, the gap between germline ends came to 10 bases. CDR3: CASSLNTPHEQFF. DNA for the CDR3: TGTGCCAGCAGCTTAAACACCCCCCATGAGCAGTTCTTC.